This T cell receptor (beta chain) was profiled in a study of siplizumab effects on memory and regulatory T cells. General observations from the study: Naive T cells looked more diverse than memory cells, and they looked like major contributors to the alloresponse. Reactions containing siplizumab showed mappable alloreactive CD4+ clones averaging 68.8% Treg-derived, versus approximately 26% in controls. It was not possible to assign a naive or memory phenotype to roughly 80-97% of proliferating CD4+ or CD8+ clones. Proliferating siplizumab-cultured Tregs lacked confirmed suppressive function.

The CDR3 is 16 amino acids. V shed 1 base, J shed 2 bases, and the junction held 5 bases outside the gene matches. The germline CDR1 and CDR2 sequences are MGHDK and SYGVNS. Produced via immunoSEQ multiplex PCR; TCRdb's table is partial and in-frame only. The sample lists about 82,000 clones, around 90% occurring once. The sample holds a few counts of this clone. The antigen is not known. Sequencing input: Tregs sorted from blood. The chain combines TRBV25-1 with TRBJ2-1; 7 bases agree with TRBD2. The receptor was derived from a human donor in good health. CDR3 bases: TGTGCCAGCAGTGAATCGGGGAGGGGAACCTACAATGAGCAGTTCTTC. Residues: CASSESGRGTYNEQFF.